The 32 T cell receptor beta chains presented below share a single source sample, sequenced in a study of blood T cells in healthy people across ages (dated by TCRdb to about 2015). To prepare the library, 5' RACE was applied. Sequencing instrument: Illumina HiSeq 2500. A second PCR of about 6 to 12 cycles was performed with a sample-barcoded 5' primer and a J-beta primer mix. TCRdb cleaned the public reads at Q25 with fastp, built clones with MiXCR and kept in-frame beta chains. Entries are consolidated by CDR3 protein sequence, retaining the most common genes and DNA. For this sample the table gives about a million distinct CDR3 sequences, of which roughly 52% were detected only once. The top ten constitute 10% to 15% of the sample. The source material was blood. The receptors come from a man in his thirties or forties in good health.

The chain uses TRBV9 and TRBJ2-2; 8 bases match TRBD2. Trimming took 0 bases from V and 5 from J; bases not matched to a gene: 3. Germline V gene sequence: CDR1 SGDLS, CDR2 YYNGEE. The CDR3 runs 15 residues. CDR3 in DNA: TGTGCCAGCAGCGTAGTTAGCGGGGAAACCGGGGAGCTGTTTTTT. Translating it yields CASSVVSGETGELFF.

This chain links TRBV14 with TRBJ2-7; D is tentatively TRBD1 or TRBD2 (5 bases each). Trimming cost V 0 bases and J 5 bases, with 17 bases left between them. Germline CDR1 SGHDN, CDR2 FVKESK. The CDR3 contains 16 residues. The CDR3 region has the DNA TGTGCCAGCAGCCAAGATAGGGGACGGCTTTACCACGAGCAGTACTTC. Translation: CASSQDRGRLYHEQYF.

The V call is TRBV12-3 or TRBV12-4, the J call TRBJ2-3; no definite D call. The CDR3 is 15 residues long. Trimming pared 3 bases from V and 4 bases from J, leaving 14 bases between. The CDR3 is CASSFYGRVADTQYF. In DNA form, the CDR3 reads TGTGCCAGCAGTTTCTATGGAAGGGTAGCAGATACGCAGTATTTT.

The chain combines TRBV20-1 with TRBJ1-4; TRBD1 might be the D (5 bases). CDR1 DFQATT and CDR2 SNEGSKA come from the germline V gene (reference sequence). This CDR3 contains 13 residues. V was cut by 3 bases and J by 8 bases, with 13 bases left in between. The CDR3 region has the DNA TGCAGTGCTAGCAGGGACCCGGGGGAAAAACTGTTTTTT. This codes for CSASRDPGEKLFF.

This chain joins TRBV7-2 and TRBJ2-7, with 10 nucleotides matching TRBD2. The last part of the DNA fits TRBJ2-5 better; the J call may be wrong. CDR1 and CDR2 (germline): SGHTA, FQGNSA. This CDR3 is built from 15 residues. This CDR3 reads CASSPGTSVLETQYF. The CDR3 DNA sequence: TGTGCCAGCAGCCCCGGGACTAGCGTCCTAGAGACCCAGTACTTC.

The chain carries TRBV10-3 and TRBJ2-5; D gene ambiguous. The CDR3 sequence is 14 residues long. Germline V gives CDR1 ENHRY, CDR2 SYGVKD. V gave up 3 bases and J gave up 1 base, with 9 bases separating them. The CDR3 region is CAISDLDGQETQYF. The DNA of the CDR3 is TGTGCCATCAGTGATCTAGACGGCCAAGAGACCCAGTACTTC.

There are a few counts of this clonotype. The V call is TRBV4-2, the J call TRBJ2-1; 11 nucleotides match TRBD2. The germline V gene encodes CDR1 LGHNA and CDR2 YNFKEQ. The CDR3 runs to 15 residues. J gave up 7 bases and V 4 bases, and 6 bases lay outside the gene matches. CDR3: CASSPGLAAGNEQFF. For the CDR3, the DNA is TGTGCCAGCAGCCCGGGACTAGCGGCGGGGAATGAGCAGTTCTTC.

A few counts support this clonotype. The V and J genes are TRBV21-1 and TRBJ2-7. TRBV21-1 is described as a pseudogene. This CDR3 region has 15 residues. CDR3 coding DNA: TGTGCCAGCAGCAAAATCGGAGACCTAAAGAGAGAGCAGTACTTC. Translation gives CASSKIGDLKREQYF.

This clonotype was found a few times. This may be a read error, as it is one base from a much larger clone. This chain uses TRBV4-1 with TRBJ2-1, with D hard to call. The CDR3 is 16 amino acids. From germline, CDR1 is MGHRA and CDR2 YSYEKL. CDR3 DNA sequence: TGCGCCAGCAGCCAAGAACGGGTGGCCACCATCAATGGGCAGTTCTTC. It codes for CASSQERVATINGQFF.

The genes are TRBV5-4 and TRBJ1-1; no reliable D call. The CDR3 covers 13 residues. The germline V gene encodes CDR1 SGHNT and CDR2 YYREEE (reference sequence). Trimming removed 5 bases at V and 2 bases at J, with 10 bases between. The CDR3 loop reads CASSYRDNTEAFF. The CDR3 region has the DNA TGTGCCAGCAGTTATAGGGATAACACTGAAGCTTTCTTT.

V is TRBV30 and J is TRBJ1-2; D may be TRBD1 (5 bases). Per the germline V gene, CDR1 is GTSNPN and CDR2 is SVGIG (reference sequence). The CDR3 totals 11 residues. The germline V and J ends were trimmed by 1 base and 7 bases, with 7 bases remaining between them. This CDR3 is CAWSAGGGYTF. The CDR3 bases are TGTGCCTGGAGTGCCGGGGGTGGCTACACCTTC.

The genes are TRBV6-6 and TRBJ2-3; 8 nucleotides line up with TRBD2. The CDR3 contains 17 residues. Germline V lookup: CDR1 MNHNY, CDR2 SVGAGI (reference sequence). Germline trimming cut 6 bases from V and 4 bases from J; bases unmatched to any gene: 15. This CDR3 reads CASRPPRAGESADTQYF. The CDR3 DNA is TGTGCCAGCAGACCCCCAAGAGCGGGGGAGTCGGCAGATACGCAGTATTTT.

This rearrangement joins TRBV29-1 to TRBJ1-2, with 8 positions matching TRBD1. V shed 3 bases, J shed 6 bases, and the junction held 6 bases outside the gene matches. This CDR3 has 13 amino acids. The V gene's germline CDR1 is SQVTM and CDR2 ANQGSEA. The CDR3 DNA follows: TGCAGCGTTGATGTTGCGACAGGGGATGGCTACACCTTC. Encoded protein: CSVDVATGDGYTF. The variable domain in full, completed from reference TRBV29-1 and TRBJ1-2, reads SAVISQKPSRDICQRGTSLTIQCQVDSQVTMMFWYRQQPGQSLTLIATANQGSEATYESGFVIDKFPISRPNLTFSTLTVSNMSPEDSSIYLCSVDVATGDGYTFGSGTRLTVV.

This clonotype has at least ten counts. The chain couples TRBV5-1 to TRBJ2-3; 7 bases map to TRBD2. The CDR3 loop spans 14 amino acids. The junction had 2 bases not matched to a gene; V was cut back by 4 bases and J by 0 bases. Looked up from germline, CDR1 is SGHRS and CDR2 is YFSETQ. The CDR3 sequence is CASSISGSTDTQYF. The CDR3 DNA is TGCGCCAGCAGCATTAGCGGGAGCACAGATACGCAGTATTTT.

V and J are TRBV5-1 and TRBJ1-1; D gene unclear. This CDR3 region has 13 residues. Germline V gene sequence: CDR1 SGHRS, CDR2 YFSETQ. The V and J ends lost 2 bases and 7 bases respectively, with 12 bases between them. The CDR3 sequence is CASSLRREVEAFF. DNA for the CDR3: TGCGCCAGCAGCTTAAGGAGAGAAGTTGAAGCTTTCTTT.

The chain links TRBV20-1 to TRBJ2-3; D possibly matches TRBD1 or TRBD2 (7 bases each). This CDR3 has 12 residues. V was trimmed by 5 bases and J by 3 bases, leaving 9 bases between them. Germline assignment: CDR1 DFQATT and CDR2 SNEGSKA (reference sequence). The CDR3 DNA sequence: TGCAGTGCTCAGGGGGGGACAGATACGCAGTATTTT. It specifies CSAQGGTDTQYF.

Regarding this clonotype: The junction departs from the called germline gene at one end, perhaps through a read error. V is TRBV7-3 and J is TRBJ2-3, with 8 bases identical to TRBD2. The CDR3 spans 19 residues. CDR1 and CDR2 from the germline V gene are SGHTA and FQGTGA. The CDR3 coding sequence is TGTGCCAGCAGCCTAACGGGACTAACGGGGGGGCCCAACACAGATACGCAGTATTTT. Its translation is CASSLTGLTGGPNTDTQYF.

V and J are TRBV5-5 and TRBJ2-1, with 10 bases matching TRBD2. V shed 2 bases, J shed 7 bases, and the junction held 12 bases outside the gene matches. Per the germline V gene, CDR1 is SGHKS and CDR2 is YYEKEE (reference sequence). This CDR3 contains 17 residues. CDR3 sequence: CASSFSSGGSLVNEQFF. CDR3 in DNA: TGTGCCAGCAGCTTTTCTAGCGGGGGCTCTCTTGTGAATGAGCAGTTCTTC.

The V and J genes are TRBV4-1 and TRBJ2-3, with 7 bases identical to TRBD1. Germline values: CDR1 MGHRA, CDR2 YSYEKL. V was pared by 1 base and J by 4 bases, with 8 bases of the junction left unmatched. The CDR3 is made up of 16 amino acids. The CDR3 here is CASSQGQGPVPDTQYF. The DNA of the CDR3 is TGCGCCAGCAGCCAAGGACAGGGCCCGGTTCCAGATACGCAGTATTTT.

This chain joins TRBV9 and TRBJ1-5; no reliable D call. The ends were cut back, 0 bases at V and 0 bases at J, with 7 bases in the middle. The CDR3 totals 15 residues. Germline lookup yields CDR1 SGDLS and CDR2 YYNGEE. As DNA, the CDR3 is TGTGCCAGCAGCGTAGATGGGTTTAGCAATCAGCCCCAGCATTTT. Encoded protein: CASSVDGFSNQPQHF.

In this sample, this clonotype turned up a few times. The rearrangement links TRBV28 to TRBJ1-1; no definite D call. The V end lost 6 bases, the J end lost 3 bases, and 14 bases lay between the germline ends. The CDR3 sequence is 14 residues long. Per germline, CDR1 MDHEN and CDR2 SYDVKM. The CDR3 region has the DNA TGTGCCAGCAGCTTAGACACTAGAGACACTGAAGCTTTCTTT. Encoded protein: CASSLDTRDTEAFF.

The chain combines TRBV27 with TRBJ1-2, with D possibly TRBD1 on 6 matching bases. V shed 5 bases and J shed 4 bases, with 14 bases lying between them. CDR1 is MNHEY, CDR2 SMNVEV, per germline (reference sequence). There are 14 residues in the CDR3. CDR3 nucleotides: TGTGCCAGCAGTCACAGGGTCAGTATCTATGGCTACACCTTC. It translates to CASSHRVSIYGYTF.

The chain is built from TRBV27 and TRBJ1-1, with 7 bases that match TRBD1. The CDR3 covers 14 residues. The ends lost 8 bases at V and 2 bases at J; junction bases unmatched: 8. Per the germline V gene, CDR1 is MNHEY and CDR2 is SMNVEV (reference sequence). The CDR3 sequence is CASGPGTANTEAFF. For the CDR3, the DNA is TGTGCCAGCGGCCCCGGGACAGCTAACACTGAAGCTTTCTTT.

This chain links TRBV2 with TRBJ2-5; TRBD2 agrees at 15 bases. The better agreement between TRBJ2-7 and the DNA end casts doubt on the J call. This CDR3 is built from 14 residues. The V gene's germline CDR1 is SNHLY and CDR2 FYNNEI. The CDR3 DNA reads as TGTGCCAGCAGGGGACTAGCGGGAGGAGTCGAGCAGTACTTC. Translating gives CASRGLAGGVEQYF.

This clonotype was observed a handful of times. The chain links TRBV20-1 to TRBJ2-1; 14 bases are a match to TRBD2. V lost 3 bases and J lost 9; bases outside the gene matches: 10. This CDR3 spans 16 amino acids. CDR1 and CDR2 from the germline V gene are DFQATT and SNEGSKA (reference sequence). CDR3 nucleotides: TGCAGTGCTAGGAGGGGACTAGCGGGGGCCCAGGGTGAGCAGTTCTTC. It specifies CSARRGLAGAQGEQFF.

The chain joins TRBV20-1 to TRBJ1-1; weak D call: TRBD1 (5 bases). Per germline, CDR1 DFQATT and CDR2 SNEGSKA (reference sequence). The ends were cut back, 6 bases at V and 4 bases at J, with 24 bases in the middle. The CDR3 extends over 16 amino acids. CDR3 sequence reads: CSARGAGFGLGTEAFF. CDR3 DNA: TGCAGTGCAAGGGGCGCAGGGTTCGGTTTGGGCACTGAAGCTTTCTTT.

The V and J genes are TRBV14 and TRBJ2-1; a possible D gene is TRBD1 (6 bases). The germline gives CDR1 SGHDN, CDR2 FVKESK. CDR3 size: 15 residues. V lost 1 base, J lost 7 bases, and 14 bases lay in between. The CDR3: CASSQGKGVRNEQFF. CDR3 coding DNA: TGTGCCAGCAGCCAAGGGAAGGGGGTTAGAAATGAGCAGTTCTTC.

J is TRBJ2-5 and V is TRBV27; 8 bases line up with TRBD1. V lost 8 bases, J lost 4 bases, and 6 bases stayed unmatched. CDR1 and CDR2 (germline): MNHEY, SMNVEV (reference sequence). The CDR3 length is 13 residues. CDR3 protein: CASGRDRGETQYF. The CDR3 nucleotides read TGTGCCAGCGGACGAGACAGGGGAGAGACCCAGTACTTC.

V gene TRBV28 combines with J gene TRBJ2-1; no firm D call. This CDR3 contains 14 residues. Trimming shortened V by 5 bases and J by 3 bases, and 11 bases separated the two germline ends. Germline CDR1 is MDHEN and CDR2 is SYDVKM. The CDR3, as DNA: TGTGCCAGCAGTGTAGACAAGGGCTACAATGAGCAGTTCTTC. Protein sequence: CASSVDKGYNEQFF.

This clonotype was counted between two and nine times. This chain links TRBV6-6 with TRBJ2-1; D is unclear. Germline values: CDR1 MNHNY, CDR2 SVGAGI (reference sequence). The ends were cut back, 4 bases at V and 5 bases at J, with 15 bases in the middle. The CDR3 length is 15 residues. CDR3 nucleotide sequence: TGTGCCAGCAGTTTTTCGCGGCTCCAGGACAATGAGCAGTTCTTC. This translates into CASSFSRLQDNEQFF.

The chain uses TRBV29-1 and TRBJ2-3; a weak D match, TRBD1 (6 bases). CDR1 and CDR2 from the germline V gene are SQVTM and ANQGSEA. Trimming removed 6 bases at V and 2 bases at J, with 15 bases between. The CDR3 length is 14 residues. The CDR3 protein is CSVGNRAPTDTQYF. CDR3 DNA sequence: TGCAGCGTAGGCAACAGGGCCCCCACAGATACGCAGTATTTT.

This clonotype was recorded at least ten times. This rearrangement joins TRBV3-1 to TRBJ2-3; weak D call: TRBD1 (5 bases). Looked up from germline, CDR1 is LGHDT and CDR2 is YNNKEL (reference sequence). Between the trimmed V and J ends, which lost 4 bases and 4 bases, there was a span of 9 bases. CDR3 length: 13 amino acids. The CDR3, as DNA: TGTGCCAGCAGCCGGCAGGGTCCAGATACGCAGTATTTT. It codes for CASSRQGPDTQYF.